What follows describes a single T cell receptor beta chain. Only in-frame clones appear in the TCRdb table, and some are missing; sequencing was by immunoSEQ multiplex PCR. The sample lists roughly 81,000 clones, approximately 82% occurring once. This sample was included in a study of control samples from healthy donors and cancer patients. Germline lookup yields CDR1 SGHNT and CDR2 YYREEE (reference sequence). With 2 bases removed from V and 1 base from J, the gap between germline ends came to 9 bases. This CDR3 region has 14 residues. The sample consisted of PBMCs. The source is a man aged 60-69 years with head and neck cancer. J is TRBJ1-1 and V is TRBV5-4; the D is unclear. The CDR3 DNA is TGTGCCAGCAGCTTAAATTGGGAGAACACTGAAGCTTTCTTT. It yields the protein CASSLNWENTEAFF.